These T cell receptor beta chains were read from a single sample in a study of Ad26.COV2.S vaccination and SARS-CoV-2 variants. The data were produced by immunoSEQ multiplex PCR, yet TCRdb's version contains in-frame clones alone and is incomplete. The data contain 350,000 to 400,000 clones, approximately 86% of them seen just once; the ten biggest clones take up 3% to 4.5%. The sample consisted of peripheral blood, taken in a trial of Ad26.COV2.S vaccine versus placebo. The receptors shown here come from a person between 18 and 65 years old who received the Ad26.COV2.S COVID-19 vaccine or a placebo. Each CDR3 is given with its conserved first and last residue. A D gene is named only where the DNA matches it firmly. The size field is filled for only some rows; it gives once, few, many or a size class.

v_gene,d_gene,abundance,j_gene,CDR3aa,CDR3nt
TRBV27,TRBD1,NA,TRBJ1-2,CASRPTGANYGYTF,TGTGCCAGCAGACCGACAGGGGCGAACTATGGCTACACCTTC
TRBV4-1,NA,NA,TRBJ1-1,CASSQGVQDTEAFF,TGCGCCAGCAGCCAAGGGGTCCAGGACACTGAAGCTTTCTTT
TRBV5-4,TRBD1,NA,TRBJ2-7,CASSSGTGVLRYEQYF,TGTGCCAGCAGCTCCGGGACAGGGGTGTTAAGGTACGAGCAGTACTTC
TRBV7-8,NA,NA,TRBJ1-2,CASSLDEGNYGYTF,TGTGCCAGCAGCTTAGACGAGGGGAACTATGGCTACACCTTC
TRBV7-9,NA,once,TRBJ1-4,CASSLSVSTNEKLFF,TGTGCCAGCAGCTTGAGCGTCTCAACTAATGAAAAACTGTTTTTT
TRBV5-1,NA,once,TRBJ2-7,CASSPTSDGEQYF,TGCGCCAGCAGCCCAACCTCCGACGGCGAGCAGTACTTC
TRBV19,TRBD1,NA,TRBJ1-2,CASSRTGDGYTF,TGTGCCAGTAGTCGGACAGGGGATGGCTACACCTTC
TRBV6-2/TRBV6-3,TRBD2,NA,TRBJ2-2,CASSSPSGGAPGELFF,TGTGCCAGCAGTTCCCCTAGCGGGGGGGCCCCCGGGGAGCTGTTTTTT
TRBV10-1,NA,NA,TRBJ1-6,CASSPTGNSPLHF,TGCGCCAGCAGTCCTACAGGGAATTCACCCCTCCACTTT
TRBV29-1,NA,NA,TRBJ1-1,CSVANTEAFF,TGCAGCGTTGCTAACACTGAAGCTTTCTTT
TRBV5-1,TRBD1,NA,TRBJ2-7,CASSLGRDRVIGEQYF,TGCGCCAGCAGCTTGGGACGGGACAGGGTAATCGGAGAGCAGTACTTC
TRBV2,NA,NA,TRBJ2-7,CASSTTFPGPYEQYF,TGTGCCAGCAGTACAACATTCCCAGGACCCTACGAGCAGTACTTC
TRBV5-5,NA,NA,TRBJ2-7,CASSPAGGETYEQYF,TGTGCCAGCAGCCCGGCTGGCGGGGAGACCTACGAGCAGTACTTC
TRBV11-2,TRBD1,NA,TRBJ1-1,CASSGQGGTEAFF,TGTGCCAGCAGCGGACAGGGCGGCACTGAAGCTTTCTTT
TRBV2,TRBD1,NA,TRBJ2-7,CASTIPTGSLDEQYF,TGTGCCAGCACCATCCCGACAGGGTCTCTCGACGAGCAGTACTTC
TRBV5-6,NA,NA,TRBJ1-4,CASSFSPAMMKEKLFF,TGTGCCAGCAGCTTTTCCCCGGCTATGATGAAAGAAAAACTGTTTTTT
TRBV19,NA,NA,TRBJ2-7,CASSIFSGAATYEQYF,TGTGCCAGTAGTATATTTTCAGGGGCAGCCACCTACGAGCAGTACTTC
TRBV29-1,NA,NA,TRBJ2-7,CSVEDLGGQYF,TGCAGCGTTGAAGATCTAGGGGGGCAGTACTTC
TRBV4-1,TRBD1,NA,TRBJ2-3,CASSPRQGSDTQYF,TGCGCCAGCAGCCCGAGACAGGGTTCAGATACGCAGTATTTT
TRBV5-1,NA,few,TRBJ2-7,CASRRGPYEQYF,TGCGCCAGCCGTCGGGGACCCTACGAGCAGTACTTC
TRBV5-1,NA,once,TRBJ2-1,CASSLVKGTDEQFF,TGCGCCAGCAGCTTGGTTAAGGGAACCGATGAGCAGTTCTTC
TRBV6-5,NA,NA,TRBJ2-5,CASSNQETQYF,TGTGCCAGCAGTAATCAAGAGACCCAGTACTTC
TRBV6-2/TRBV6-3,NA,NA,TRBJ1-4,CASSDRKSGRDEKLFF,TGTGCCAGCAGTGACCGGAAAAGCGGGAGGGATGAAAAACTGTTTTTT
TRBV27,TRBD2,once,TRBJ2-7,CASSFGGGIYEQYF,TGTGCCAGCAGTTTTGGCGGGGGGATATACGAGCAGTACTTC
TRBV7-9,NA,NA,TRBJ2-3,CASTNILLPDTQYF,TGTGCCAGCACCAACATCCTTCTCCCAGATACGCAGTATTTT
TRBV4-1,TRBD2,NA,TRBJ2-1,CASSQGRGGRNNEQFF,TGCGCCAGCAGCCAAGGCCGCGGGGGGAGAAACAATGAGCAGTTCTTC
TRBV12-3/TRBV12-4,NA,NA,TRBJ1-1,CASIKNTEAFF,TGTGCCAGCATTAAGAACACTGAAGCTTTCTTT
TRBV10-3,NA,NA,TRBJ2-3,CAIRLLGSDTQYF,TGTGCCATCAGGCTACTAGGCTCAGATACGCAGTATTTT
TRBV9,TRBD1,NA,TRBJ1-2,CASSVGTANYGYTF,TGTGCCAGCAGCGTGGGGACAGCTAACTATGGCTACACCTTC
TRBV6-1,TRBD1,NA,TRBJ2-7,CASSGYLDRESSYEQYF,TGTGCCAGCAGTGGCTACTTGGACAGGGAGAGTTCCTACGAGCAGTACTTC
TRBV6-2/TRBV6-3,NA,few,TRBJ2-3,CASSYFGEKDTQYF,TGTGCCAGCAGTTACTTCGGTGAGAAAGATACGCAGTATTTT
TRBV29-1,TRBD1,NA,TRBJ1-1,CSVGTGKGAEAFF,TGCAGCGTTGGGACAGGGAAAGGGGCTGAAGCTTTCTTT
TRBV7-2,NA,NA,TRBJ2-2,CASSLSGWGGELFF,TGTGCCAGCAGCTTAAGTGGGTGGGGCGGGGAGCTGTTTTTT
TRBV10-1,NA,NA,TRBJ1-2,CASSESEGYGYTF,TGCGCCAGCAGTGAGTCGGAGGGCTATGGCTACACCTTC
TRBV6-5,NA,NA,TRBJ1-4,CASRGSQANEKLFF,TGTGCCAGCAGGGGGTCACAAGCTAATGAAAAACTGTTTTTT
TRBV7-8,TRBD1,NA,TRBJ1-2,CASSNTGAVYGYTF,TGTGCCAGCAGCAATACAGGGGCTGTCTATGGCTACACCTTC
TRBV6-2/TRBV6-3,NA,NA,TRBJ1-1,CASSMVNTEAFF,TGTGCCAGCAGCATGGTGAACACTGAAGCTTTCTTT
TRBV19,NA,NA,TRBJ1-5,CASSSPRGANQPQHF,TGTGCCAGTAGTTCCCCTCGAGGGGCCAATCAGCCCCAGCATTTT